Following are 26 T cell receptor beta chains from one sample sequenced in a study of T cell changes during pregnancy in multiple sclerosis. Method: immunoSEQ multiplex PCR; TCRdb's copy keeps in-frame clones and lacks some. This table holds around 50,000 clones, 85% to 95% found once. The source material was CD4+ T cells from peripheral blood mononuclear cells, sampled in the third trimester of pregnancy. Source of these receptors: a female donor with multiple sclerosis, enrolled in a pregnancy study.

V usage is TRBV15 and J usage is TRBJ1-1; D might be TRBD1 (6 bases). In germline, CDR1 is LNHNV, CDR2 YYDKDF (reference sequence). The CDR3 spans 15 residues. The V end lost 1 base, the J end lost 2 bases, and 11 bases lay between the germline ends. The CDR3 DNA reads TGTGCCACCAGCAGAGTGGGGGGGCAAAACACTGAAGCTTTCTTT. Translated: CATSRVGGQNTEAFF. Complete variable domain (other parts from reference TRBV15 and TRBJ1-1): DAMVIQNPRYQVTQFGKPVTLSCSQTLNHNVMYWYQQKSSQAPKLLFHYYDKDFNNEADTPDNFQSRRPNTSFCFLDIRSPGLGDTAMYLCATSRVGGQNTEAFFGQGTRLTVV.

Here the CDR3 reads CASSFPGRGTGELFF. In DNA form, the CDR3 reads TGTGCCAGCAGTTTTCCAGGCCGGGGCACCGGGGAGCTGTTTTTT. The chain employs TRBV28 and TRBJ2-2; a possible D gene is TRBD2 (5 bases). The CDR3 length is 15 residues. Deletions cut 3 bases from V and 4 bases from J, with 12 bases between. Germline-derived CDR1 and CDR2 are MDHEN and SYDVKM.

The rearrangement joins TRBV11-2 to TRBJ1-1, with D unclear. The CDR3 has 13 residues. Germline-derived CDR1 and CDR2 are SGHAT and FQNNGV. Trimming left V 2 bases short and J 7 bases short, with 11 bases between. CDR3 residues: CASSLLMSGEAFF. The DNA of the CDR3 is TGTGCCAGCAGCTTACTAATGTCGGGTGAAGCTTTCTTT.

The chain employs TRBV5-4 and TRBJ1-4; possible D gene TRBD1, 5 bases. The CDR3 sequence is 15 residues long. Germline values: CDR1 SGHNT, CDR2 YYREEE (reference sequence). V lost 1 base and J lost 3, with 10 bases in between. CDR3 sequence reads: CASSLRGGSNEKLFF. The CDR3 DNA is TGTGCCAGCAGCTTGCGGGGGGGATCTAATGAAAAACTGTTTTTT.

This rearrangement joins TRBV11-3 to TRBJ2-1; 10 nucleotides line up with TRBD2. Unmatched junction bases numbered 11, after V lost 2 bases and J lost 7 bases. Looked up from germline, CDR1 is SGHNT and CDR2 is YENEEA. The CDR3 totals 17 residues. DNA for the CDR3: TGTGCCAGCAGCTTACGACTGGGTAGCGGGAGGATTAATGAGCAGTTCTTC. Translating gives CASSLRLGSGRINEQFF.

V is TRBV6-1 and J is TRBJ2-5; weak D call: TRBD2 (5 bases). Trimming left V 7 bases short and J 5 bases short, with 20 bases between. This CDR3 spans 15 amino acids. Germline-derived CDR1 and CDR2 are MNHNS and SASEGT. CDR3 loop: CASKISGWSQETQYF. The CDR3 DNA follows: TGTGCCAGCAAGATTTCGGGATGGAGTCAGGAGACCCAGTACTTC.

This chain links TRBV15 with TRBJ2-7, with 7 bases fitting TRBD1. Per the germline V gene, CDR1 is LNHNV and CDR2 is YYDKDF (reference sequence). V lost 0 bases, J lost 3 bases, and 11 bases stayed unmatched. The CDR3 contains 17 residues. In DNA, the CDR3 is TGTGCCACCAGCAGAGATCGGTGGACAGGCCTGAACTACGAGCAGTACTTC. Its translation is CATSRDRWTGLNYEQYF. Supplemented by reference TRBV15 and TRBJ2-7, the full variable domain reads DAMVIQNPRYQVTQFGKPVTLSCSQTLNHNVMYWYQQKSSQAPKLLFHYYDKDFNNEADTPDNFQSRRPNTSFCFLDIRSPGLGDTAMYLCATSRDRWTGLNYEQYFGPGTRLTVT.

This clone has a handful of counts. V usage is TRBV7-9 and J usage is TRBJ1-3, with D possibly being TRBD1 (6 bases). V lost 5 bases and J lost 0, with 11 bases in between. Germline V gene sequence: CDR1 SEHNR, CDR2 FQNEAQ (reference sequence). This CDR3 has 15 residues. CDR3 amino acids: CASSLQQGSGNTIYF. DNA of the CDR3: TGTGCCAGCAGCCTCCAACAGGGCTCTGGAAACACCATATATTTT.

The chain has TRBV19 and TRBJ1-5; D gene unclear. The CDR3 sequence is 13 residues long. V gave up 5 bases and J gave up 2 bases, with 7 bases separating them. Germline CDR1 LNHDA, CDR2 SQIVND (reference sequence). The CDR3 loop reads CASSLSGNQPQHF. The DNA of the CDR3 is TGTGCCAGTAGTTTGAGTGGCAATCAGCCCCAGCATTTT.

V usage is TRBV4-3 and J usage is TRBJ2-1; tentative D call: TRBD2 (6 bases). Between the trimmed V and J ends, which lost 0 bases and 7 bases, there was a span of 22 bases. This CDR3 comprises 18 residues. CDR1 and CDR2 (germline): LGHNA, YSLEER. The CDR3 region has the DNA TGCGCCAGCAGCCAAGATGAGGTTCGGACACTAGCTTTAAATGAGCAGTTCTTC. Its translation: CASSQDEVRTLALNEQFF.

This rearrangement joins TRBV19 to TRBJ1-2, with D possibly TRBD1 on 6 matching bases. V was pared by 0 bases and J by 2 bases, with 10 bases between. Germline CDR1 reads LNHDA; CDR2 reads SQIVND (reference sequence). The CDR3 loop spans 15 amino acids. CDR3 sequence: CASSIEAGENYGYTF. In nucleotides, the CDR3 is TGTGCCAGTAGTATAGAGGCAGGGGAGAACTATGGCTACACCTTC.

The CDR3 sequence: CASSAPGLAGSEQFF. In DNA, the CDR3 is TGTGCCAGCAGTGCCCCCGGACTAGCGGGATCAGAGCAGTTCTTC. V usage is TRBV25-1 and J usage is TRBJ2-1; TRBD2 matches at 12 bases. The V gene's germline CDR1 is MGHDK and CDR2 SYGVNS. This CDR3 is 15 amino acids long. V lost 4 bases to trimming and J lost 10 bases; unmatched junction nucleotides: 8.

V usage is TRBV28 and J usage is TRBJ1-5; 9 nucleotides align to TRBD1. This CDR3 has 13 residues. V lost 10 bases, J lost 3 bases, and 4 bases stayed unmatched. CDR1 and CDR2 from the germline V gene are MDHEN and SYDVKM. The CDR3 loop reads CAIQGAINQPQHF. The CDR3 nucleotides read TGTGCCATACAGGGGGCGATCAATCAGCCCCAGCATTTT.

The table lists this clone with a few counts. The J gene is TRBJ1-1, the V gene TRBV6-5; D remains ambiguous. This CDR3 has 14 residues. Trimming took off 6 bases at V and 2 bases at J, with 13 bases between the two ends. Germline V CDR1 and CDR2: MNHEY, SVGAGI. The CDR3 DNA reads TGTGCCAGCAGGGCAGAACGCTTTAACACTGAAGCTTTCTTT. Translated, it gives CASRAERFNTEAFF.

The chain joins TRBV19 to TRBJ2-1; D not resolved. The germline V gene encodes CDR1 LNHDA and CDR2 SQIVND (reference sequence). This CDR3 spans 16 amino acids. With 3 bases removed from V and 1 base from J, the gap between germline ends came to 13 bases. CDR3 nucleotide sequence: TGTGCCAGTAGTATCAATCCGGGTATGTCCTACAATGAGCAGTTCTTC. Protein: CASSINPGMSYNEQFF.

The chain uses TRBV6-5 and TRBJ2-3; 8 nucleotides match TRBD2. V lost 2 bases, J lost 2 bases, and 3 bases stayed unmatched. This CDR3 region has 15 residues. Germline lookup yields CDR1 MNHEY and CDR2 SVGAGI. The CDR3, as DNA: TGTGCCAGCAGTTACACGGGAGGGCCCACAGATACGCAGTATTTT. This gives the protein CASSYTGGPTDTQYF.

The chain carries TRBV2 and TRBJ1-2; maybe TRBD1 (5 bases). The V gene's germline CDR1 is SNHLY and CDR2 FYNNEI. CDR3 size: 13 residues. Trimming took off 4 bases at V and 8 bases at J, with 14 bases between the two ends. CDR3 nucleotides: TGTGCCAGCAGTGTGTGGGGCAGGAACGGCTACACCTTC. This codes for CASSVWGRNGYTF.

The chain carries TRBV5-4 and TRBJ1-6; D unclear. The CDR3 is 12 residues long. Germline lookup yields CDR1 SGHNT and CDR2 YYREEE (reference sequence). The ends were cut back, 2 bases at V and 7 bases at J, with 4 bases in the middle. The CDR3 loop is CASSFQNSPLHF. DNA for the CDR3: TGTGCCAGCAGCTTTCAAAATTCACCCCTCCACTTT.

This sequence joins TRBV18 and TRBJ2-3, with 8 bases identical to TRBD1. This CDR3 has 18 amino acids. The germline V gene encodes CDR1 KGHSH and CDR2 LQKENI. The J segment lost 4 bases and the V segment lost 0 bases, leaving 12 bases of the junction unmatched. CDR3: CASSPPVRGRGGADTQYF. The CDR3 DNA is TGTGCCAGCTCACCACCGGTCAGGGGGCGCGGAGGGGCAGATACGCAGTATTTT.

The chain joins TRBV10-1 to TRBJ2-3; 13 bases map to TRBD2. CDR3 length equals 17 residues. J was trimmed by 4 bases and V by 2 bases; bases with no gene match: 6. In germline, CDR1 is WNHNN, CDR2 SYGVQD (reference sequence). The CDR3 DNA follows: TGCGCCAGCAGTGAGAATAGGACTAGCGGGAGTCCAGATACGCAGTATTTT. This sequence encodes CASSENRTSGSPDTQYF.

This chain links TRBV5-1 with TRBJ2-5; 8 bases are a match to TRBD2. CDR1 is SGHRS, CDR2 YFSETQ, per germline. The J segment lost 5 bases and the V segment lost 4 bases, leaving 13 bases of the junction unmatched. The CDR3 spans 16 residues. The CDR3 loop reads CASSTSGGSTRETQYF. CDR3 bases: TGCGCCAGCAGCACATCGGGGGGGAGCACCAGGGAGACCCAGTACTTC.

The rearrangement uses TRBV12-5 and TRBJ2-7, with a weak D call TRBD1 (6 bases). Trimming took off 6 bases at V and 3 bases at J, with 18 bases between the two ends. The germline V gene encodes CDR1 LGHNT and CDR2 FRNRAP. The CDR3 is made up of 15 amino acids. CDR3 coding DNA: TGTGCTAGTGGCCCTCCCCCGGGACAAAGCTACGAGCAGTACTTC. This gives the protein CASGPPPGQSYEQYF.

The chain has TRBV30 and TRBJ1-2; TRBD1 aligns across 7 bases. Germline lookup yields CDR1 GTSNPN and CDR2 SVGIG (reference sequence). V lost 1 base, J lost 7 bases, and 3 bases stayed unmatched. The CDR3 is 12 residues long. The CDR3 region has the DNA TGTGCCTGGAGTGGGGCAGGGGGTGGCTACACCTTC. This gives the protein CAWSGAGGGYTF. The full variable domain, with the rest looked up from reference TRBV30 and TRBJ1-2, is SQTIHQWPATLVQPVGSPLSLECTVEGTSNPNLYWYRQAAGRGLQLLFYSVGIGQISSEVPQNLSASRPQDRQFILSSKKLLLSDSGFYLCAWSGAGGGYTFGSGTRLTVV.

The rearrangement links TRBV5-1 to TRBJ2-1; D is perhaps TRBD2 (5 bases). The CDR3 has 16 residues. Germline V gene sequence: CDR1 SGHRS, CDR2 YFSETQ. V lost 0 bases and J 10 bases, leaving 20 bases between the germline ends. Here the CDR3 reads CASSLALGLPNLEQFF. The CDR3 DNA sequence: TGCGCCAGCAGCTTGGCTCTCGGACTGCCCAATTTAGAGCAGTTCTTC.

The genes are TRBV2 and TRBJ2-7; 13 bases match TRBD2. CDR3 length: 17 amino acids. CDR1 and CDR2 from the germline V gene are SNHLY and FYNNEI. The V gene end was trimmed by 5 bases and the J gene end by 1 base; junction bases not matched to a gene: 8. The CDR3 coding sequence is TGTGCCAGCAGTAGAGGACTAGCGGGGGCCGCTTCCTACGAGCAGTACTTC. It specifies CASSRGLAGAASYEQYF.

The V and J genes are TRBV2 and TRBJ2-7; TRBD1 agrees at 8 bases. The trim removed 6 bases at V and 11 bases at J, leaving 9 bases unmatched. Germline CDR1 SNHLY, CDR2 FYNNEI. This CDR3 is 12 amino acids long. This CDR3 reads CASRPDRVLKYF. The CDR3 bases are TGTGCCAGCAGACCGGACAGGGTCTTGAAGTACTTC.